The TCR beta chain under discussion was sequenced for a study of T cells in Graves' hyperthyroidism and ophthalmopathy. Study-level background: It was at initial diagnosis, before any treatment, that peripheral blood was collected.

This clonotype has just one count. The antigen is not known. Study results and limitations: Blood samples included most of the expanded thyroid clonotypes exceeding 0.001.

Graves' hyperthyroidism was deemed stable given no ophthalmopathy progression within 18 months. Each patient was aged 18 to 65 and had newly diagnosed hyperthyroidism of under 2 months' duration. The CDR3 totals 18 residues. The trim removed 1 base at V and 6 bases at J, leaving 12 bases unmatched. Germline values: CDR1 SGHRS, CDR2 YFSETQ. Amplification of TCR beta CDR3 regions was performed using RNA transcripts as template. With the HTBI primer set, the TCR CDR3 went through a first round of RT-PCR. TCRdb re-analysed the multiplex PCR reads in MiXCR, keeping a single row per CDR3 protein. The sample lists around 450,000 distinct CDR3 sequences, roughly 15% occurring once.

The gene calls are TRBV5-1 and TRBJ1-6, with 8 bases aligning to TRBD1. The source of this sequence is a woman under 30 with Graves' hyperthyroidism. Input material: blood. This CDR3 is CASSLSLGRTGLNSPLHF. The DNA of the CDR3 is TGCGCCAGCAGCTTGTCTCTCGGAAGGACAGGGCTTAATTCACCCCTCCACTTT.